This is a list of T cell receptor beta chains from one sample in a study of cytomegalovirus exposure and HLA in healthy donors. Sequencing used immunoSEQ multiplex PCR; TCRdb keeps in-frame clones, though not all of them. This repertoire shows around 140,000 clones, 70% to 85% found once; its top ten account for 9.7%. The sample comprised PBMCs. These receptors were taken from a woman aged 55-70 years in good health and CMV-seropositive. Both conserved end residues are part of each CDR3. The D gene is left open where the match is weak.

d_gene: TRBD2
j_gene: TRBJ2-5
v_gene: TRBV2
CDR3aa: CASSDGRAPPDETQYF

d_gene: TRBD2
j_gene: TRBJ2-7
v_gene: TRBV10-3
CDR3aa: CAISESSGSLEQYF

d_gene: NA
j_gene: TRBJ1-1
v_gene: TRBV7-9
CDR3aa: CASSFALNTEAFF

d_gene: TRBD2
j_gene: TRBJ2-5
v_gene: TRBV9
CDR3aa: CASSVESSGTETQYF

d_gene: TRBD1
j_gene: TRBJ1-5
v_gene: TRBV4-2
CDR3aa: CASSQDLDRGRGQPQHF

d_gene: NA
j_gene: TRBJ2-3
v_gene: TRBV21-1
CDR3aa: CASSFYGDTQYF

d_gene: NA
j_gene: TRBJ2-7
v_gene: TRBV29-1
CDR3aa: CSAARGGSRYEQYF

d_gene: TRBD1
j_gene: TRBJ1-5
v_gene: TRBV30
CDR3aa: CAWSGGQGLPQHF

d_gene: NA
j_gene: TRBJ1-2
v_gene: TRBV5-1
CDR3aa: CASSLEAGVDYGYTF

d_gene: TRBD2
j_gene: TRBJ2-1
v_gene: TRBV5-1
CDR3aa: CASSVQLAGGPNEQFF

d_gene: TRBD1
j_gene: TRBJ2-3
v_gene: TRBV2
CDR3aa: CASRDRGGTQYF

d_gene: TRBD1
j_gene: TRBJ2-1
v_gene: TRBV7-8
CDR3aa: CASSSGTGGDEQFF

d_gene: NA
j_gene: TRBJ2-2
v_gene: TRBV29-1
CDR3aa: CSVGDTSAVTNTGELFF

d_gene: NA
j_gene: TRBJ2-7
v_gene: TRBV4-3
CDR3aa: CASSQDGQGSSYEQYF

d_gene: TRBD2
j_gene: TRBJ2-5
v_gene: TRBV7-9
CDR3aa: CASSLDSGREETQYF

d_gene: NA
j_gene: TRBJ2-1
v_gene: TRBV5-1
CDR3aa: CASTPEARNEQFF

d_gene: TRBD2
j_gene: TRBJ2-5
v_gene: TRBV10-3
CDR3aa: CAIKAAGERQETQYF

d_gene: TRBD1
j_gene: TRBJ2-2
v_gene: TRBV4-1
CDR3aa: CASSQVDRGTGELFF

d_gene: TRBD1
j_gene: TRBJ1-2
v_gene: TRBV28
CDR3aa: CASSQRDRNGYTF

d_gene: TRBD1
j_gene: TRBJ1-4
v_gene: TRBV5-6
CDR3aa: CASSFGTAQLFF

d_gene: NA
j_gene: TRBJ2-7
v_gene: TRBV18
CDR3aa: CASSPPSGLEQYF

d_gene: TRBD2
j_gene: TRBJ2-1
v_gene: TRBV27
CDR3aa: CASRLIAGGNEQFF

d_gene: TRBD1
j_gene: TRBJ1-1
v_gene: TRBV7-2
CDR3aa: CASSIGTGGWTEAFF

d_gene: NA
j_gene: NA
v_gene: TRBV15
CDR3aa: CATESGAYEQYF

d_gene: NA
j_gene: TRBJ2-7
v_gene: TRBV5-1
CDR3aa: CASSRGAGDYEQYF

d_gene: NA
j_gene: TRBJ1-2
v_gene: TRBV5-1
CDR3aa: CASSTLGADGYTF

d_gene: NA
j_gene: TRBJ2-1
v_gene: TRBV20-1
CDR3aa: CSAEIEDEQFF

d_gene: NA
j_gene: TRBJ1-1
v_gene: TRBV5-1
CDR3aa: CASSLWDMNTEAFF

d_gene: TRBD1
j_gene: TRBJ2-5
v_gene: TRBV25-1
CDR3aa: CASSEWGQGAEEQYF

d_gene: TRBD1
j_gene: TRBJ1-6
v_gene: TRBV7-2
CDR3aa: CASSPYRGRVDNSPLHF

d_gene: NA
j_gene: TRBJ1-2
v_gene: TRBV19
CDR3aa: CARSIVLDTFKSPNYGYTF

d_gene: NA
j_gene: TRBJ1-2
v_gene: TRBV5-1
CDR3aa: CASSLVQQGIGYTF

d_gene: NA
j_gene: TRBJ1-2
v_gene: TRBV28
CDR3aa: CASSFPQGPGYGYTF

d_gene: NA
j_gene: TRBJ2-1
v_gene: TRBV4-3
CDR3aa: CASSQVAGSSSYNEQFF

d_gene: TRBD1
j_gene: TRBJ1-1
v_gene: TRBV30
CDR3aa: CASNRGNLNTEAFF

d_gene: NA
j_gene: TRBJ1-1
v_gene: TRBV4-3
CDR3aa: CASSQSSLGDAFF

d_gene: NA
j_gene: TRBJ1-5
v_gene: TRBV4-1
CDR3aa: CASSLSSRGGQPQHF

d_gene: TRBD2
j_gene: TRBJ2-7
v_gene: TRBV6-5
CDR3aa: CASSVSGGEQYF

d_gene: TRBD1
j_gene: TRBJ2-1
v_gene: TRBV6-4
CDR3aa: CASSDLDRVGPYNEQFF

d_gene: NA
j_gene: TRBJ2-7
v_gene: TRBV19
CDR3aa: CATYYEQYF

d_gene: NA
j_gene: TRBJ1-1
v_gene: TRBV21-1
CDR3aa: CASSKAARGTEAFF

d_gene: NA
j_gene: TRBJ2-7
v_gene: TRBV27
CDR3aa: CASSHSGAPVFSYEQYF

d_gene: NA
j_gene: TRBJ1-2
v_gene: TRBV10-3
CDR3aa: CAISEPPILGGYGYTF

d_gene: TRBD2
j_gene: TRBJ2-1
v_gene: TRBV7-6
CDR3aa: CASSVSHVAGVGVHEQFF

d_gene: NA
j_gene: TRBJ2-2
v_gene: TRBV5-6
CDR3aa: CASSFGRNTGELFF

d_gene: NA
j_gene: TRBJ2-3
v_gene: TRBV6-1
CDR3aa: CASPDSGRTDTQYF

d_gene: TRBD1
j_gene: TRBJ1-5
v_gene: TRBV29-1
CDR3aa: CSVGQGRNQPQHF

d_gene: NA
j_gene: TRBJ1-2
v_gene: TRBV2
CDR3aa: CASRRQSYGYTF

d_gene: NA
j_gene: TRBJ2-3
v_gene: TRBV7-8
CDR3aa: CASSPLQVDTDTQYF

d_gene: NA
j_gene: TRBJ2-1
v_gene: TRBV28
CDR3aa: CASSFLANRYNEQFF

d_gene: TRBD1
j_gene: TRBJ1-2
v_gene: TRBV4-2
CDR3aa: CASSQSSGTGGRGYTF

d_gene: NA
j_gene: TRBJ2-7
v_gene: TRBV29-1
CDR3aa: CSVEDLEDKEQYF

d_gene: TRBD2
j_gene: TRBJ2-1
v_gene: TRBV5-4
CDR3aa: CASSLPGTSGRNEQFF

d_gene: TRBD2
j_gene: TRBJ2-1
v_gene: TRBV10-3
CDR3aa: CAIRGATSGRDEQFF

d_gene: TRBD1
j_gene: TRBJ2-1
v_gene: TRBV28
CDR3aa: CASSQYTDRDNEQFF

d_gene: TRBD2
j_gene: TRBJ2-7
v_gene: TRBV27
CDR3aa: CASSPGLAVPYEQYF

d_gene: TRBD2
j_gene: TRBJ2-2
v_gene: TRBV7-3
CDR3aa: CASSSTGLGDTGELFF

d_gene: NA
j_gene: TRBJ1-1
v_gene: TRBV18
CDR3aa: CASSGGSNTEAFF